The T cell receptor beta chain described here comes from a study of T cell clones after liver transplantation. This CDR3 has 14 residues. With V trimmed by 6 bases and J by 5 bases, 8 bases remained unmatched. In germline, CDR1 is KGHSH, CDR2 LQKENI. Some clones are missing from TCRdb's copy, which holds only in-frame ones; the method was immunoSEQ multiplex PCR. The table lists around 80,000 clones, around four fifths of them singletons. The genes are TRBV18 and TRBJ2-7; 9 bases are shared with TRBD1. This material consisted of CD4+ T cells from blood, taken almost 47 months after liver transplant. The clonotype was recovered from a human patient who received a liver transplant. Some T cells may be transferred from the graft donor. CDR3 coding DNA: TGTGCCAGCTCTCCCACGGGACAGGGAGACGAGCAGTACTTC. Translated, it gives CASSPTGQGDEQYF.